This entry lists 3 T cell receptor beta chains sequenced from one sample in a study of blood T cell repertoires in COVID-19. Repertoires were generated with immunoSEQ multiplex PCR, while TCRdb's copy carries only in-frame clones and drops some. The sample lists about 190,000 clones, less than 80% occurring once. The specimen was peripheral blood. The receptor set was obtained from a woman aged 45-60 years with acute or convalescent COVID-19.

This rearrangement joins TRBV6-2 or TRBV6-3 to TRBJ2-7, with D unresolved. The CDR3 is 16 residues long. Germline assignment: CDR1 MNHEY and CDR2 SVGEGT. Trimming cost V 5 bases and J 0 bases, with 17 bases left between them. CDR3: CASSRDSTSSSYEQYF. Here the CDR3 DNA reads TGTGCCAGCAGTCGAGACTCTACTTCAAGCTCCTACGAGCAGTACTTC.

The genes are TRBV30 and TRBJ1-2; TRBD1 matches 10 bases. Trimming cost V 3 bases and J 0 bases; bases outside gene matches: 4. This CDR3 region has 15 residues. Germline CDR1 and CDR2: GTSNPN and SVGIG (reference sequence). The CDR3 DNA reads TGTGCCTGGAGAATCGGGACAGGGGCTAACTATGGCTACACCTTC. Translation: CAWRIGTGANYGYTF. Full variable domain (missing parts from reference TRBV30 and TRBJ1-2): SQTIHQWPATLVQPVGSPLSLECTVEGTSNPNLYWYRQAAGRGLQLLFYSVGIGQISSEVPQNLSASRPQDRQFILSSKKLLLSDSGFYLCAWRIGTGANYGYTFGSGTRLTVV.

Comment on this clone: In the same sample, other DNA sequences code for this CDR3. The rearrangement uses TRBV5-1 and TRBJ1-1; the D is unclear. Trimming shortened V by 3 bases and J by 3 bases, and 9 bases separated the two germline ends. CDR3 length: 13 amino acids. CDR1 is SGHRS, CDR2 YFSETQ, per germline. CDR3 residues: CASSSRGDTEAFF. In nucleotides, the CDR3 is TGCGCCAGCAGCTCCCGAGGCGACACTGAAGCTTTCTTT. The complete variable domain, with remaining parts taken from reference TRBV5-1 and TRBJ1-1, reads KAGVTQTPRYLIKTRGQQVTLSCSPISGHRSVSWYQQTPGQGLQFLFEYFSETQRNKGNFPGRFSGRQFSNSRSEMNVSTLELGDSALYLCASSSRGDTEAFFGQGTRLTVV.